This paragraph covers one TCR beta chain sequence. The sample comes from a study of blood T cell repertoires in COVID-19. Study as a whole: Samples taken during acute and convalescent COVID-19 were collected in the United States, Italy and Spain.

With V trimmed by 3 bases and J by 8 bases, 4 bases remained unmatched. Per the germline V gene, CDR1 is SGHNT and CDR2 is YYREEE (reference sequence). CDR3 size: 15 residues. Libraries were prepared by immunoSEQ multiplex PCR; TCRdb keeps only in-frame clonotypes and omits some of them. The sample lists around 250,000 clones, just under 85% occurring once. Ages ranged from about 18 to 100 years, with residence in around 24 US areas. Participants' own reports of clinical history determined their cohort assignment. This clonotype was obtained from a middle-aged man who had recovered from COVID-19. The specimen sequenced was PBMCs or T cells enriched from blood (not recorded which). The chain is built from TRBV5-4 and TRBJ1-6, with 11 bases identical to TRBD1. For the CDR3, the DNA is TGTGCCAGCAGCTCAGGACAGGGGGCTGATTCACCCCTCCACTTT. Protein: CASSSGQGADSPLHF. Together with reference TRBV5-4 and TRBJ1-6, the CDR3 gives the full variable domain: ETGVTQSPTHLIKTRGQQVTLRCSSQSGHNTVSWYQQALGQGPQFIFQYYREEENGRGNFPPRFSGLQFPNYSSELNVNALELDDSALYLCASSSGQGADSPLHFGNGTRLTVT.